This paragraph reports one T cell receptor (beta chain). There are 15 residues in the CDR3. Germline-derived CDR1 and CDR2 are SNHLY and FYNNEI. V shed 5 bases, J shed 2 bases, and the junction held 6 bases outside the gene matches. This record comes from a study of cytotoxic CD8 clonotypes in ibrutinib-treated CLL. Study-level information: Approximately 25 partial and 2 complete responses; at median approximately 68 months, roughly 15 remitted, approximately 12 progressed. Once patients had received a median around 12 months of treatment, range 6 to 36, response samples were obtained. Samples averaged roughly 280,000 productive templates and just under 95,000 productive rearrangements.

Only in-frame clones appear in the TCRdb table, and some are missing; sequencing was by immunoSEQ multiplex PCR. The table records around 97,000 clones, 78% of them present only once. The receptor was isolated from a human donor with chronic lymphocytic leukemia. The genes are TRBV2 and TRBJ2-3; 8 bases map to TRBD1. The specimen comprised PBMCs, sampled after 12 months of ibrutinib treatment. The CDR3 region is CASSPGQGFTDTQYF. Here the CDR3 DNA reads TGTGCCAGCAGTCCCGGACAGGGATTCACAGATACGCAGTATTTT.